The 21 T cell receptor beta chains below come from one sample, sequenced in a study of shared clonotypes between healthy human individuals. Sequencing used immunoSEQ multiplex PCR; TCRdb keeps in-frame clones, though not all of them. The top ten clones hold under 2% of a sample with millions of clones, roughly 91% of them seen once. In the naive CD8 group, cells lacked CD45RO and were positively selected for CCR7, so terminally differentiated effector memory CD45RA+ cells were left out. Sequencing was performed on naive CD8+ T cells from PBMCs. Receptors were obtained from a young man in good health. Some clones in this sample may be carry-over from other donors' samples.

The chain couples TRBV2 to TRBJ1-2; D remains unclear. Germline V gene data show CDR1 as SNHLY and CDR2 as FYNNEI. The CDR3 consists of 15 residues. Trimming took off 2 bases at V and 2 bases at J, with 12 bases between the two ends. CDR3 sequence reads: CASSETPASNYGYTF. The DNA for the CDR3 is TGTGCCAGCAGTGAAACGCCAGCTTCAAACTATGGCTACACCTTC.

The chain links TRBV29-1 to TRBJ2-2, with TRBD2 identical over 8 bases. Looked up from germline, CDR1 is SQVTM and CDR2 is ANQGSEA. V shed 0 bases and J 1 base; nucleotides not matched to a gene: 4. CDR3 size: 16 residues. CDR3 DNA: TGCAGCGTTGAAGAGGGAAGCGGGAGGAACACCGGGGAGCTGTTTTTT. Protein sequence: CSVEEGSGRNTGELFF.

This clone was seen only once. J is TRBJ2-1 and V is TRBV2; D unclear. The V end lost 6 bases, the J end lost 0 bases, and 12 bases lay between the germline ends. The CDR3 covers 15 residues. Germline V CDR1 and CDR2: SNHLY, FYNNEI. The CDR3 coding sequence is TGTGCCAGCAGCGACTGGACGAGCTCCTACAATGAGCAGTTCTTC. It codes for CASSDWTSSYNEQFF.

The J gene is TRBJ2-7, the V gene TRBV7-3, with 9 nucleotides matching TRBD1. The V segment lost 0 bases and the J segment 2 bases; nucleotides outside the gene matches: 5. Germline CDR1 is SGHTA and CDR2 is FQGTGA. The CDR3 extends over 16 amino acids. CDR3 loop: CASSLTGTGSTYEQYF. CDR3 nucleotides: TGTGCCAGCAGCTTAACCGGGACAGGGTCCACCTACGAGCAGTACTTC.

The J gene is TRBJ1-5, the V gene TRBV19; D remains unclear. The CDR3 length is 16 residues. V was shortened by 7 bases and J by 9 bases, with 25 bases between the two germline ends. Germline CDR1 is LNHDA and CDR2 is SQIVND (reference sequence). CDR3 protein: CASIGRRTDPLGPQHF. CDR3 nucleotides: TGTGCCAGTATAGGTAGGAGAACAGACCCGCTTGGGCCCCAGCATTTT. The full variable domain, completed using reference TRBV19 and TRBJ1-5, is DGGITQSPKYLFRKEGQNVTLSCEQNLNHDAMYWYRQDPGQGLRLIYYSQIVNDFQKGDIAEGYSVSREKKESFPLTVTSAQKNPTAFYLCASIGRRTDPLGPQHFGDGTRLSIL.

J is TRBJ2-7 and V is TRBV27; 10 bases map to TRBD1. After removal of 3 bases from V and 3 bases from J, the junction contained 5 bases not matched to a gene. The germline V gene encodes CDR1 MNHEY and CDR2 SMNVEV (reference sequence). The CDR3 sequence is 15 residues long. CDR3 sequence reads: CASSLAGQGLYEQYF. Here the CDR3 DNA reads TGTGCCAGCAGTTTGGCGGGACAGGGGCTCTACGAGCAGTACTTC.

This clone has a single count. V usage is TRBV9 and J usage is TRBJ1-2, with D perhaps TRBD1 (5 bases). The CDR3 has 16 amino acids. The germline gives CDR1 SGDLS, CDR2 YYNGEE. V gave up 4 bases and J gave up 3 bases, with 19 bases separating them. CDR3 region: CASSTSAGTTDYGYTF. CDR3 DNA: TGTGCCAGCAGCACCTCAGCTGGGACGACGGACTATGGCTACACCTTC.

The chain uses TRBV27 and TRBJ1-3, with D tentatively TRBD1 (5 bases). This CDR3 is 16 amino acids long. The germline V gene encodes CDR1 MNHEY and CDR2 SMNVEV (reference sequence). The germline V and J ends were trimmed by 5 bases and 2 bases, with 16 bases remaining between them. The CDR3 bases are TGTGCCAGCAGTGCCTCACCAGGGTACCCTGGAAACACCATATATTTT. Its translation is CASSASPGYPGNTIYF.

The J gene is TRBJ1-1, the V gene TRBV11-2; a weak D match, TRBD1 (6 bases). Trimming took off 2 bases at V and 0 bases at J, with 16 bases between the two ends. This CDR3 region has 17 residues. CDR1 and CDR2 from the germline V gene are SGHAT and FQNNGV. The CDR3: CASSLTIHGTMNTEAFF. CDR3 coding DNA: TGTGCCAGCAGCTTAACTATCCACGGGACAATGAACACTGAAGCTTTCTTT.

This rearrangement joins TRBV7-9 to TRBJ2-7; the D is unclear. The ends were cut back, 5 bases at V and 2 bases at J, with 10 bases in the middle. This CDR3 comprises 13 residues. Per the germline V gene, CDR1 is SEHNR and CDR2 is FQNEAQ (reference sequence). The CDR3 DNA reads TGTGCCAGCAGCCCCGGTAACCCCTACGAGCAGTACTTC. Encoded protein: CASSPGNPYEQYF. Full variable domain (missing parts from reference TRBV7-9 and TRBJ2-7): DTGVSQNPRHKITKRGQNVTFRCDPISEHNRLYWYRQTLGQGPEFLTYFQNEAQLEKSRLLSDRFSAERPKGSFSTLEIQRTEQGDSAMYLCASSPGNPYEQYFGPGTRLTVT.

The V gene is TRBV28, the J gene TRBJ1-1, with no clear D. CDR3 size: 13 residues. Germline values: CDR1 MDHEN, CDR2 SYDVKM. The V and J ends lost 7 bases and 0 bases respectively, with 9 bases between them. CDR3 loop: CASNLDVNTEAFF. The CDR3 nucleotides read TGTGCCAGCAATCTGGACGTGAACACTGAAGCTTTCTTT.

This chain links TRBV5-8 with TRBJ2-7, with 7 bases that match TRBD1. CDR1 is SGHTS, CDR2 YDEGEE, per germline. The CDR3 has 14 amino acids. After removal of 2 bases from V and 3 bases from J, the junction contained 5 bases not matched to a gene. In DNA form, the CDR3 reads TGTGCCAGCAGCTTTGGGACAGAAGACTACGAGCAGTACTTC. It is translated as CASSFGTEDYEQYF.

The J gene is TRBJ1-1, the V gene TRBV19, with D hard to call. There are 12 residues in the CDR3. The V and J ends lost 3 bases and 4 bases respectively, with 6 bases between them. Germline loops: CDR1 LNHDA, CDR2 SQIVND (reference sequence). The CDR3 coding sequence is TGTGCCAGTAGTATTTCCCCCACTGAAGCTTTCTTT. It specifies CASSISPTEAFF.

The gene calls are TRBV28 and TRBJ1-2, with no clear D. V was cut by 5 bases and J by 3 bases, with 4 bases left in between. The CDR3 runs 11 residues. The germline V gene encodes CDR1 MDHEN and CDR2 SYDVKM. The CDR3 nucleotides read TGTGCCAGCAGTACATACTATGGCTACACCTTC. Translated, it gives CASSTYYGYTF.

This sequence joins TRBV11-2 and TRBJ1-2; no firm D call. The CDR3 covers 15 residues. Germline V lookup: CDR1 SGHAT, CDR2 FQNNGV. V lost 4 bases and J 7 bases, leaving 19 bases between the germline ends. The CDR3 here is CASSSGQFSTGGYTF. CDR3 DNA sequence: TGTGCCAGCAGCTCCGGCCAATTTAGTACGGGTGGCTACACCTTC.

CDR3 residues: CASSYTGISGNTIYF. In DNA, the CDR3 is TGTGCCAGCAGTTACACAGGGATCTCTGGAAACACCATATATTTT. The chain couples TRBV28 to TRBJ1-3; D perhaps matches TRBD1 (6 bases). The CDR3 is 15 amino acids. CDR1 and CDR2 from the germline V gene are MDHEN and SYDVKM. Trimming took 4 bases from V and 0 from J, leaving 10 bases between them.

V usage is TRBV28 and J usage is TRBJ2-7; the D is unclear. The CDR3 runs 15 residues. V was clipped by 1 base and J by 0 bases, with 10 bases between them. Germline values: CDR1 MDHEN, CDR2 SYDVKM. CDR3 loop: CASSLSPRPSYEQYF. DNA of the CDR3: TGTGCCAGCAGTTTATCCCCAAGACCCTCCTACGAGCAGTACTTC.

Here the CDR3 reads CATSRADTDTQYF. The CDR3 coding sequence is TGTGCCACCAGCAGAGCGGACACAGATACGCAGTATTTT. The genes are TRBV15 and TRBJ2-3, with no clear D. V was trimmed by 1 base and J by 2 bases, leaving 4 bases between them. Germline-derived CDR1 and CDR2 are LNHNV and YYDKDF (reference sequence). The CDR3 runs to 13 residues. The full variable domain, its missing parts supplied by reference TRBV15 and TRBJ2-3, is DAMVIQNPRYQVTQFGKPVTLSCSQTLNHNVMYWYQQKSSQAPKLLFHYYDKDFNNEADTPDNFQSRRPNTSFCFLDIRSPGLGDTAMYLCATSRADTDTQYFGPGTRLTVL.

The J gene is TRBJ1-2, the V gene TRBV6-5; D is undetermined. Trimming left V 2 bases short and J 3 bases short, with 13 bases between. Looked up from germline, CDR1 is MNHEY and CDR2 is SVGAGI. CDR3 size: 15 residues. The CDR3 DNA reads TGTGCCAGCAGTTACGAGCGGGCAGCTTACTATGGCTACACCTTC. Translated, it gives CASSYERAAYYGYTF.

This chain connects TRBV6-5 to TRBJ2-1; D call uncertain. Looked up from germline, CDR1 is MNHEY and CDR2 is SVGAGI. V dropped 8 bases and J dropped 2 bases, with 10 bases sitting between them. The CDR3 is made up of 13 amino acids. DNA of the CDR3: TGTGCCAGCGGCGGCAGACCCTACAATGAGCAGTTCTTC. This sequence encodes CASGGRPYNEQFF.

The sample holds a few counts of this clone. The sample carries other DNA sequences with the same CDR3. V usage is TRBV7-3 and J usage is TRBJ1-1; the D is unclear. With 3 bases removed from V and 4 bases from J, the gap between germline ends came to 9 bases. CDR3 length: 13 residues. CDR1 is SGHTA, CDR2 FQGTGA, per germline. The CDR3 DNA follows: TGTGCCAGCAGCTTTGATCGGGGCACTGAAGCTTTCTTT. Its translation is CASSFDRGTEAFF.